These T cell receptor beta chains were read from a single sample in a study of blood T cell repertoires in COVID-19. Clones were read by immunoSEQ multiplex PCR, and TCRdb kept only the in-frame ones, dropping some. Of nearly 200,000 clones listed, approximately 90% are singletons. The sequenced sample was peripheral blood. Receptor source: a middle-aged woman who had recovered from COVID-19. Both conserved end residues are part of each CDR3. The order of the fields is V gene, J gene, CDR3 protein.

TRBV27	TRBJ2-1	CASRLLRGYNEQFF
TRBV7-3	TRBJ2-1	CASSLGLAGGNEQFF
TRBV24-1	TRBJ2-1	CATSVTTGGGSGGQFF
TRBV25-1	TRBJ2-1	CASRLPGSSYNEQFF
TRBV5-6	TRBJ2-1	CASSAGLGAYNEQFF
TRBV15	TRBJ2-2	CATSRVGGNTGELFF
TRBV6-5	TRBJ1-2	CASSIGTGGGYTF
TRBV30	TRBJ1-1	CAWSVLGEAFF
TRBV7-8	TRBJ1-1	CASSLSGLNTEAFF
TRBV9	TRBJ2-2	CASSVGRATGELFF
TRBV9	TRBJ2-3	CASSVVGSGSGDTQYF
TRBV19	TRBJ2-7	CASSFAGLSSYEQYF
TRBV7-9	TRBJ1-6	CASSLAQGTNSPLHF
TRBV6-5	TRBJ2-7	CASSYSRGLPDEQYF
TRBV13	TRBJ1-6	CASSHRTAPSSYNSPLHF
TRBV5-6	TRBJ1-5	CASSLGQGEGSQHF
TRBV14	TRBJ2-7	CASSPFRGTSGISEQYF
TRBV28	TRBJ2-7	CASSSSGGSSYEQYF
TRBV19	TRBJ1-5	CASRSGTGSNQPQHF
TRBV5-8	TRBJ2-1	CASSSGRGSGRAYNEQFF
TRBV6-2/TRBV6-3	TRBJ2-7	CASSYSRDSSYEQYF
TRBV14	TRBJ2-3	CASSQAGAPDTQYF
TRBV3-1/TRBV3-2	TRBJ1-1	CASSQGGPSSSEAFF
TRBV3-1/TRBV3-2	TRBJ1-5	CASSQDRDQPQHF
TRBV5-6	TRBJ1-1	CASTSLSQVYPEAFF
TRBV24-1	TRBJ2-6	CATSDSRGAGANVLTF
TRBV5-1	TRBJ2-7	CASSVDSNYEQYF
TRBV14	TRBJ2-1	CASSPTGTNYNEQFF